Listed below are T cell receptor beta chains from one sample, sequenced in a study of blood T cells in healthy people across ages. TCRdb reanalysed the 5' RACE reads using MiXCR and keeps one entry per CDR3 protein. The repertoire consists of approximately 1.5 million distinct CDR3 sequences, with about 32% occurring once and the leading ten covering 10% to 12%. Sequencing input: blood. These receptors originate from a woman aged 30 to 39 in good health. Both conserved end residues are part of each CDR3. Fields, in order: V gene, J gene, D gene, clone size, CDR3 DNA, CDR3 protein. D genes are given only for firm matches. Only some rows state a clone size, as once, few, many or a class for expanded clones.

>TRBV7-2|TRBJ2-3|.|.
TGTGCCAGCAGCGGTCGAGGGCGGGCCATCACAGATACGCAGTATTTT
CASSGRGRAITDTQYF
>TRBV5-1|TRBJ2-7|.|.
TGCGCCAGCAGCCCCGGGACAAATAAACCCTACGAGCAGTACTTC
CASSPGTNKPYEQYF
>TRBV9|TRBJ1-1|.|few
TGTGCCAGCAGCCCTCAGGGTAGGAAGAGCACTGAAGCTTTCTTT
CASSPQGRKSTEAFF
>TRBV20-1|TRBJ2-7|TRBD1|few
TGCAGTGCTATGGACCGGGACAGTGGATACGAGCAGTACTTC
CSAMDRDSGYEQYF
>TRBV27|TRBJ1-2|.|.
TGTGCCAGCACACCCAATTGGGGGAACACCTATGGCTACACCTTC
CASTPNWGNTYGYTF
>TRBV13|TRBJ2-3|TRBD1|few
TGTGCCAACAGCTTTACCCATGGGACAGGGAGCACAGATACGCAGTATTTT
CANSFTHGTGSTDTQYF
>TRBV3-1|TRBJ2-1|TRBD2|few
TGTGCCAGCAGCCAAGTAGCTAGCGGCCTTTCCGGGCCAGACAATGAGCAGTTCTTC
CASSQVASGLSGPDNEQFF
>TRBV5-1|TRBJ2-5|TRBD1|.
TGCGCCAGCAGCAGACAGGGAGTAGAGACCCAGTACTTC
CASSRQGVETQYF
>TRBV12-3/TRBV12-4|TRBJ2-3|TRBD2|.
TGTGCCAGCAGTGGACTAGCGGGGGCGTCCACAGATACGCAGTATTTT
CASSGLAGASTDTQYF
>TRBV4-2|TRBJ1-4|TRBD1|few
TGTGCCAGCAGCCAATATTCCAACAGGGGTAATGAAAAACTGTTTTTT
CASSQYSNRGNEKLFF
>TRBV4-1|TRBJ2-3|.|.
TGCGCCAGCAGCCAAGCCTGGGCTACGCAGTATTTT
CASSQAWATQYF
>TRBV12-3/TRBV12-4|TRBJ2-5|TRBD2|.
TGTGCCAGCAGTTTACAGGCGGGAGGAGTGGAGACCCAGTACTTC
CASSLQAGGVETQYF
>TRBV12-3/TRBV12-4|TRBJ2-1|.|.
TGTGCCAGCAGTATGGGTGGGGGCTCCTACAATGAGCAGTTCTTC
CASSMGGGSYNEQFF
>TRBV20-1|TRBJ2-2|.|few
TGCAGTTTGGGGGGGGCCAACACCGGGGAGCTGTTTTTT
CSLGGANTGELFF
>TRBV4-1|TRBJ1-2|.|few
TGCGCCAGCAGCCCCATAAAGAACTATGGCTACACCTTC
CASSPIKNYGYTF
>TRBV2|TRBJ2-2|TRBD2|.
TGTGCCAGCGGTAGCGGGGGGACCGGGGAGCTGTTTTTT
CASGSGGTGELFF
>TRBV7-2|TRBJ2-1|TRBD2|many
TGTGCCAGCAGCTTTGGGACTAGCGGGATTAATGAGCAGTTCTTC
CASSFGTSGINEQFF
>TRBV6-5|TRBJ2-3|.|few
TGTGCCAGCAGTCCCTACGGACAGAGCACAGATACGCAGTATTTT
CASSPYGQSTDTQYF
>TRBV18|TRBJ1-6|.|.
TGTGCCAGCTCACCGCCGGGGACGTCCTATAATTCACCCCTCCACTTT
CASSPPGTSYNSPLHF
>TRBV12-5|TRBJ2-7|.|.
TGTGCTAGTGGTTTGTTGGGCAATTACAATGAGCAGTACTTC
CASGLLGNYNEQYF
>TRBV2|TRBJ2-1|TRBD2|.
TGTGCCAGCAGTCCGAAGCGGGGGGGCTACAATGAGCAGTTCTTC
CASSPKRGGYNEQFF
>TRBV7-2|TRBJ2-5|.|.
TGTGCCAGCAGCTTTCCGGTTGGCGGGACCTCCGAGACCCAGTACTTC
CASSFPVGGTSETQYF
>TRBV4-1|TRBJ2-7|.|once
TGCGCCAGCAGCCAAGAGATCGGGGACTTCTGCGAGCAGTACTTC
CASSQEIGDFCEQYF
>TRBV3-1|TRBJ2-1|TRBD2|few
TGTGCCAGCAGCCGTACCGGACTAGCCCTCGAGGGAAATGAGCAGTTCTTC
CASSRTGLALEGNEQFF
>TRBV9|TRBJ1-6|.|few
TGTGCCAGCAGCGGTGGATCATTGACCTCTTCACCCCTCCACTTT
CASSGGSLTSSPLHF
>TRBV10-3|TRBJ2-5|TRBD1|many
TGTGCCAGCCAACGCGACAGGGAAGAGACCCAGTACTTC
CASQRDREETQYF